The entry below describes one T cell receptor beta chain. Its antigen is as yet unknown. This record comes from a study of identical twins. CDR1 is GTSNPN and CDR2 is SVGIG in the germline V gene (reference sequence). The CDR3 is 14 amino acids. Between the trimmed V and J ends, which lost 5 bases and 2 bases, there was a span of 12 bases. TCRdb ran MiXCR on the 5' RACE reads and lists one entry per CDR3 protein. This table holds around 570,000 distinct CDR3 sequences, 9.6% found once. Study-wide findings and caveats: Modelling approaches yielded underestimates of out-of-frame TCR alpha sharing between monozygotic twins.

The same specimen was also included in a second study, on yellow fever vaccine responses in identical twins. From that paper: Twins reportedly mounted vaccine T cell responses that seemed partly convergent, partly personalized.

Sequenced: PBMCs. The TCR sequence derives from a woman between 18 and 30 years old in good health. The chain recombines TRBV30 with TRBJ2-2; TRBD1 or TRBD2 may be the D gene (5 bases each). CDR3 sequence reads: CAWDGTSNTGELFF. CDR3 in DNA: TGTGCCTGGGACGGGACCTCCAACACCGGGGAGCTGTTTTTT.